One sample yielded the 16 T cell receptor beta chains listed below, sequenced in a study of blood T cell repertoires in COVID-19. Method: immunoSEQ multiplex PCR; TCRdb's copy keeps in-frame clones and lacks some. Found here are 100,000 or so clones, approximately 85% of them singletons; the top ten hold under 7.5%. Sequencing was performed on peripheral blood. The receptors stem from a woman aged 55-70 years with acute or convalescent COVID-19.

The rearrangement uses TRBV5-8 and TRBJ1-1; the match to TRBD1 covers 8 bases. The CDR3 length is 16 residues. Germline lookup yields CDR1 SGHTS and CDR2 YDEGEE. J gave up 1 base and V 4 bases, and 9 bases lay outside the gene matches. The CDR3 protein is CASSMDRDRKNTEAFF. The CDR3 DNA reads TGTGCCAGCAGCATGGACAGGGATAGGAAGAACACTGAAGCTTTCTTT.

The V call is TRBV14, the J call TRBJ2-1, with D possibly matching TRBD2 (6 bases). The CDR3 is 19 residues long. V was clipped by 4 bases and J by 7 bases, with 29 bases between them. Germline-derived CDR1 and CDR2 are SGHDN and FVKESK. The CDR3 DNA reads TGTGCCAGCAGCCCATCCCACGCTTGGGGTACTAGCCGGACGAATGAGCAGTTCTTC. Translation: CASSPSHAWGTSRTNEQFF.

The V call is TRBV21-1, the J call TRBJ2-1; whether TRBD2, the table's D call, matches the DNA was not checked. TRBV21-1 is annotated as a pseudogene. The CDR3 consists of 19 residues. CDR3 residues: CASSDRGLAVVSSYNEQFF. CDR3 nucleotide sequence: TGTGCCAGCAGCGACCGAGGGCTAGCGGTGGTAAGCTCCTACAATGAGCAGTTCTTC.

This chain connects TRBV28 to TRBJ1-3; D uncertain. Trimming left V 6 bases short and J 0 bases short, with 3 bases between. There are 12 residues in the CDR3. Germline V gives CDR1 MDHEN, CDR2 SYDVKM. CDR3 bases: TGTGCCAGCAGCCTCTCTGGAAACACCATATATTTT. Its protein is CASSLSGNTIYF.

The J gene is TRBJ2-1, the V gene TRBV29-1; the D gene is possibly TRBD2 (6 bases). The V end lost 6 bases, the J end lost 9 bases, and 21 bases lay between the germline ends. The CDR3 consists of 14 residues. CDR1 SQVTM and CDR2 ANQGSEA come from the germline V gene. This CDR3 is CSVRLGGVSSEQFF. The CDR3 DNA follows: TGCAGCGTACGCTTGGGGGGAGTATCCAGTGAGCAGTTCTTC.

J is TRBJ1-3 and V is TRBV28; the D gene is possibly TRBD1 (5 bases). The CDR3 has 16 amino acids. Looked up from germline, CDR1 is MDHEN and CDR2 is SYDVKM. The V and J ends lost 5 bases and 0 bases respectively, with 14 bases between them. CDR3 nucleotides: TGTGCCAGCAGTGCCCGGGGGACCTACTCTGGAAACACCATATATTTT. It specifies CASSARGTYSGNTIYF.

This chain connects TRBV2 to TRBJ1-1, with D unresolved. Trimming cost V 6 bases and J 6 bases, with 20 bases left between them. The CDR3 has 15 amino acids. CDR1 is SNHLY, CDR2 FYNNEI, per germline. DNA for the CDR3: TGTGCCAGCAGCAGTGGGCTTTACGCGAGAGCTGAAGCTTTCTTT. Its translation: CASSSGLYARAEAFF.

The rearrangement joins TRBV15 to TRBJ1-1; the D is unclear. CDR1 is LNHNV and CDR2 is YYDKDF in the germline V gene (reference sequence). This CDR3 comprises 15 residues. V shed 1 base and J shed 5 bases, with 14 bases lying between them. CDR3 sequence (DNA): TGTGCCACCAGCAGAGGAAACAGACCTACGACTGAAGCTTTCTTT. It translates to CATSRGNRPTTEAFF.

The chain employs TRBV27 and TRBJ1-1; TRBD1 is a possible D gene (6 bases). CDR3 length: 15 amino acids. Germline V lookup: CDR1 MNHEY, CDR2 SMNVEV (reference sequence). V lost 2 bases to trimming and J lost 5 bases, with 15 bases between them. CDR3 protein: CASSLRGGRGTEAFF. The CDR3 coding sequence is TGTGCCAGCAGTTTACGGGGGGGGCGAGGGACTGAAGCTTTCTTT.

The chain carries TRBV19 and TRBJ2-1; maybe TRBD2 (6 bases). V lost 1 base to trimming and J lost 0 bases, with 13 bases between them. CDR1 and CDR2 (germline): LNHDA, SQIVND (reference sequence). The CDR3 has 17 amino acids. The CDR3 sequence is CASSIGAGPGSYNEQFF. DNA for the CDR3: TGTGCCAGTAGTATAGGGGCGGGGCCTGGCTCCTACAATGAGCAGTTCTTC.

This clone was observed a single time. Its ends do not fully match the called genes, so a read error is possible. This sequence joins TRBV30 and TRBJ1-1, with 7 bases aligning to TRBD1. The germline V gene encodes CDR1 GTSNPN and CDR2 SVGIG (reference sequence). The CDR3 loop spans 13 amino acids. Here the CDR3 DNA reads TGTGCCTGGAGTCATGACCGGGACAGTGAATCTTTCTTT. It encodes CAWSHDRDSESFF.

This chain links TRBV2 with TRBJ1-5, with D uncertain. V shed 3 bases and J shed 3 bases, with 12 bases lying between them. The CDR3 length is 15 residues. The germline V gene encodes CDR1 SNHLY and CDR2 FYNNEI. CDR3: CASSDEAASNQPQHF. The CDR3 DNA sequence: TGTGCCAGCAGTGACGAGGCGGCCTCCAATCAGCCCCAGCATTTT.

This CDR3 is CASSQRGNSQPTNYGYTF. The CDR3, as DNA: TGTGCCAGCAGCCAAAGGGGTAATAGCCAGCCAACGAACTATGGCTACACCTTC. The chain links TRBV3-1 (or the pseudogene TRBV3-2) to TRBJ1-2; a weak D match, TRBD1 (5 bases). V was pared by 2 bases and J by 2 bases, with 21 bases between. CDR1 is LGHDT and CDR2 is YNNKEL in the germline V gene (reference sequence). This CDR3 comprises 18 residues.

V gene TRBV28 combines with J gene TRBJ2-3; no clear D gene. Trimming shortened V by 7 bases and J by 2 bases, and 7 bases separated the two germline ends. The CDR3 runs 12 residues. CDR1 is MDHEN, CDR2 SYDVKM, per germline. The DNA for the CDR3 is TGTGCCAGCACCTCTTTCACAGATACGCAGTATTTT. Translating gives CASTSFTDTQYF.

The rearrangement links TRBV6-5 to TRBJ2-1, with D uncertain. Trimming stripped 2 bases from V and 0 bases from J, with 11 bases between. Germline V gene lookup returns CDR1 MNHEY and CDR2 SVGAGI. There are 16 residues in the CDR3. The CDR3 here is CASSYNNFFSYNEQFF. CDR3 in DNA: TGTGCCAGCAGTTACAATAATTTTTTCTCCTACAATGAGCAGTTCTTC.

This chain connects TRBV11-2 to TRBJ2-7, with 7 bases matching TRBD2. CDR1 and CDR2 from the germline V gene are SGHAT and FQNNGV. The CDR3 totals 14 residues. The J segment lost 1 base and the V segment lost 5 bases, leaving 5 bases of the junction unmatched. The CDR3 DNA is TGTGCCAGCAGCGTTGGACTAGTTTCCTACGAGCAGTACTTC. Its translation is CASSVGLVSYEQYF.